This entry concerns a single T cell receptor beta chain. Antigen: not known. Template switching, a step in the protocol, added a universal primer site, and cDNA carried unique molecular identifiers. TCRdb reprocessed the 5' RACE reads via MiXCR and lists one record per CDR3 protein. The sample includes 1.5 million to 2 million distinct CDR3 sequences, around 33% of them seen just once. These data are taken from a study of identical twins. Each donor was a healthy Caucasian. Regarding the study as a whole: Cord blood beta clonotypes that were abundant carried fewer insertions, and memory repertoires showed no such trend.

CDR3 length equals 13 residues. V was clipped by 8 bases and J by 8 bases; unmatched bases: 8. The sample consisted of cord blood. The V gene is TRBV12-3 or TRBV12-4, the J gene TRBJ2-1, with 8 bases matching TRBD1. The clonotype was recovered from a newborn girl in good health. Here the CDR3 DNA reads TGTGCCAGCTCTAGACAGGGGTGGGATGAGCAGTTCTTC. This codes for CASSRQGWDEQFF.